This T cell receptor (beta chain) is from a study of T-cell reconstitution after alpha-beta-depleted transplantation in children. Preparing the TCRbeta library involved the use of unique molecular identifiers. TCRdb re-derived calls from the PCR reads in MiXCR, one entry per CDR3 protein. The sample consists of hundreds of thousands of distinct CDR3 sequences, about 30% of them appearing once. With regard to this clonotype: The junction and the germline gene differ at one end; a read error may be behind it.

The CDR3 consists of 15 residues. From germline, CDR1 is LGHNA and CDR2 YSLEER. The chain combines TRBV4-3 with TRBJ2-3; D possibly corresponds to TRBD1 (6 bases). The origin of this receptor is a human donor who donated a stem cell graft to a child with aplastic anemia. The sample here was PBMCs from the stem cell graft donor, taken from the stem cell graft. The CDR3 region is CASSQGRIEGDTQYF. The DNA for the CDR3 is TGCGCCAGCAGCCAAGGACGCATCGAGGGGGATACCCAGTATTTT.